The clone carrying this T cell receptor (beta chain) has just a few counts. The antigen remains undetermined. J lost 4 bases, V lost 6 bases, and 11 bases had no gene match. Germline V gene data show CDR1 as ENHRY and CDR2 as SYGVKD. The CDR3 has 15 amino acids. The unexposed donors gave CD4+ T cells in about 2011-2018, prior to COVID-19. After about ten days of culture, CD4+ T cells were isolated. Cells permitting, SARS-CoV-2 S/N and four cold-coronavirus spikes were tested on unexposed-donor CD4+ T cells. Method: immunoSEQ multiplex PCR; TCRdb's copy keeps in-frame clones and lacks some. The sample includes about 23,000 clones, 78% of them seen just once. This sample is drawn from a study of CD4 T cells in relation to SARS-CoV-2 and coronaviruses.

This sequence joins TRBV10-3 and TRBJ1-2; 7 bases match TRBD1. This sequence originates from a human donor in good health. The sequencing sample was made of CD4+ T cells from PBMCs, cultured in vitro. The CDR3 loop is CAISNLRDRTYGYTF. The CDR3 DNA sequence: TGTGCCATCAGCAACCTCCGGGACAGAACCTATGGCTACACCTTC.